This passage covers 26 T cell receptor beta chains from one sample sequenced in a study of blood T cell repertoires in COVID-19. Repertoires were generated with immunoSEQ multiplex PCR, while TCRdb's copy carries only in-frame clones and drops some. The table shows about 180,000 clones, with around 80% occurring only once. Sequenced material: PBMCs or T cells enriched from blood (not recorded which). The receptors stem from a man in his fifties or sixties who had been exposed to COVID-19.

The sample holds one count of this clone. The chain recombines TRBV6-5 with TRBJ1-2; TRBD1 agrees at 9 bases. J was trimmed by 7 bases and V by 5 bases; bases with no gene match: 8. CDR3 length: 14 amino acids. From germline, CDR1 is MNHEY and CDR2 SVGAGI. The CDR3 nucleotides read TGTGCCAGCAGTCTTACAGGGGGCGCCGGTGGCTACACCTTC. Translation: CASSLTGGAGGYTF.

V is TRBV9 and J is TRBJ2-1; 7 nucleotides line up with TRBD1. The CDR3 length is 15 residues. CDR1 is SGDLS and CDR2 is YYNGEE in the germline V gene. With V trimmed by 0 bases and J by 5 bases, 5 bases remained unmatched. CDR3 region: CASSVEGAPHNEQFF. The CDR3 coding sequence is TGTGCCAGCAGCGTAGAGGGGGCGCCCCACAATGAGCAGTTCTTC.

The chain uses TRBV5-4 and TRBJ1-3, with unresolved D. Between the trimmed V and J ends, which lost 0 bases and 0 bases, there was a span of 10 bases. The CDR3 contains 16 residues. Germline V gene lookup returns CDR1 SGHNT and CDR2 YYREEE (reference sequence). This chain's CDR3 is CASSLAGRDSGNTIYF. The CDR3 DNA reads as TGTGCCAGCAGCTTGGCAGGACGGGACTCTGGAAACACCATATATTTT.

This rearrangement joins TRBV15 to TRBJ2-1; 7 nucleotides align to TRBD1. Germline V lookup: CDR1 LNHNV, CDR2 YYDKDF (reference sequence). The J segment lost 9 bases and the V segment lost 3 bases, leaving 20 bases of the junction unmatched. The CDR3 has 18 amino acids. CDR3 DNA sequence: TGTGCCACCAGCAGTAACAACAGGGGTCTCCGAATCCAGGGTGAGCAGTTCTTC. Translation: CATSSNNRGLRIQGEQFF.

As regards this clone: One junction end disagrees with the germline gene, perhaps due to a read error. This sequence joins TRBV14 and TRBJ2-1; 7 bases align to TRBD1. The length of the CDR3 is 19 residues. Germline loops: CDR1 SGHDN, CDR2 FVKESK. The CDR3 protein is CASSQTKIMTGRSFNEQFF. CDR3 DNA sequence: TGTGCCAGCAGCCAGACAAAAATAATGACAGGGCGGTCCTTCAATGAGCAGTTCTTC. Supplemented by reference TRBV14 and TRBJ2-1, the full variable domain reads EAGVTQFPSHSVIEKGQTVTLRCDPISGHDNLYWYRRVMGKEIKFLLHFVKESKQDESGMPNNRFLAERTGGTYSTLKVQPAELEDSGVYFCASSQTKIMTGRSFNEQFFGPGTRLTVL.

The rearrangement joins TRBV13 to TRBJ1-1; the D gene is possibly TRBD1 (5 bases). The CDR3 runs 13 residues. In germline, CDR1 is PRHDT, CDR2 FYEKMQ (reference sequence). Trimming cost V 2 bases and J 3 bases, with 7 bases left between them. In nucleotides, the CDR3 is TGTGCCAGCAGCTTAACCAGGGACACTGAAGCTTTCTTT. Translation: CASSLTRDTEAFF.

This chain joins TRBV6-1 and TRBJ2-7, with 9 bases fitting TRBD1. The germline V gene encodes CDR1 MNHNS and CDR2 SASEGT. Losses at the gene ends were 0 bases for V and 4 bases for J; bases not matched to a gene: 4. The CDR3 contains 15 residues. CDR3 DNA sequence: TGTGCCAGCAGTGAAGCCGGGACAGGGTGGTACGAGCAGTACTTC. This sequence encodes CASSEAGTGWYEQYF.

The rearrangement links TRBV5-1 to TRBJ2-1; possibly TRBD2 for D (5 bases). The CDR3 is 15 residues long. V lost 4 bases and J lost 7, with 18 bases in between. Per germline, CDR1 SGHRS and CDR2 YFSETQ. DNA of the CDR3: TGCGCCAGCAGCGGCCGAGGGTCGATTGGGAATGAGCAGTTCTTC. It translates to CASSGRGSIGNEQFF. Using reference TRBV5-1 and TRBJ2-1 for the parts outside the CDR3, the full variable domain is KAGVTQTPRYLIKTRGQQVTLSCSPISGHRSVSWYQQTPGQGLQFLFEYFSETQRNKGNFPGRFSGRQFSNSRSEMNVSTLELGDSALYLCASSGRGSIGNEQFFGPGTRLTVL.

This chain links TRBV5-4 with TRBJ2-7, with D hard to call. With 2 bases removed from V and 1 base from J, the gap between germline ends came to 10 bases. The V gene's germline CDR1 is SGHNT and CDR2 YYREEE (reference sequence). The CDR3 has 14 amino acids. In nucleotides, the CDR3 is TGTGCCAGCAGCTTTATGGGCAATTCCTACGAGCAGTACTTC. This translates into CASSFMGNSYEQYF.

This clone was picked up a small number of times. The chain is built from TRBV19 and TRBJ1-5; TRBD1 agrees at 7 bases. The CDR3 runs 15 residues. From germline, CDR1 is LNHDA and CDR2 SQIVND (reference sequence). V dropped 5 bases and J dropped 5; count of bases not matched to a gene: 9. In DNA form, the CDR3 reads TGTGCCAGTAGTTCCAAATGGGACAGAGATCAGCCCCAGCATTTT. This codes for CASSSKWDRDQPQHF.

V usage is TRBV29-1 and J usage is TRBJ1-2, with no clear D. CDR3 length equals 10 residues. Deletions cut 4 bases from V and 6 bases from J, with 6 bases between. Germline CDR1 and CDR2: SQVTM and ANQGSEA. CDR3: CSVVSNGYTF. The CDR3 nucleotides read TGCAGCGTTGTATCTAATGGCTACACCTTC.

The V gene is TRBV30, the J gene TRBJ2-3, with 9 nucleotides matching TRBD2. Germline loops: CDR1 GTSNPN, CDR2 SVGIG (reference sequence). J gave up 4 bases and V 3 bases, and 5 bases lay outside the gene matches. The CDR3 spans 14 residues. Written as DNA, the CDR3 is TGTGCCTGGAGGGGGGGACTAGCCGCAGATACGCAGTATTTT. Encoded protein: CAWRGGLAADTQYF. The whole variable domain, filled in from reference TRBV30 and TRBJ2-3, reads SQTIHQWPATLVQPVGSPLSLECTVEGTSNPNLYWYRQAAGRGLQLLFYSVGIGQISSEVPQNLSASRPQDRQFILSSKKLLLSDSGFYLCAWRGGLAADTQYFGPGTRLTVL.

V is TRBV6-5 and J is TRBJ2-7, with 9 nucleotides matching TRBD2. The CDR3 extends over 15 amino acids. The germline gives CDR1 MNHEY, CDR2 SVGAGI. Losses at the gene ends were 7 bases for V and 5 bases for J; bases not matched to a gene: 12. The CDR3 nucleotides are TGTGCCAGCAAAGTTGGCGGGAGGGCCGCGAACGAGCAGTACTTC. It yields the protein CASKVGGRAANEQYF.

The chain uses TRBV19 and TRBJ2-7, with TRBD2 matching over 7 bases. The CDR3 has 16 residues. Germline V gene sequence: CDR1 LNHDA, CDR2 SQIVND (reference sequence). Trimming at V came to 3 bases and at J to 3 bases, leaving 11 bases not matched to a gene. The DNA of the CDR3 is TGTGCCAGTAGTATTGTACCGAGCGGGGCGAACTACGAGCAGTACTTC. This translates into CASSIVPSGANYEQYF.

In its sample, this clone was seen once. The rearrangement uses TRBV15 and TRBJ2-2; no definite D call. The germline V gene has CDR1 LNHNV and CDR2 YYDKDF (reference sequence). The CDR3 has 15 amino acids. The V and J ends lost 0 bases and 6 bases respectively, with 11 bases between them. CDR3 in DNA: TGTGCCACCAGCAGAGATTGGTCTACGGCCGGGGAGCTGTTTTTT. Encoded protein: CATSRDWSTAGELFF.

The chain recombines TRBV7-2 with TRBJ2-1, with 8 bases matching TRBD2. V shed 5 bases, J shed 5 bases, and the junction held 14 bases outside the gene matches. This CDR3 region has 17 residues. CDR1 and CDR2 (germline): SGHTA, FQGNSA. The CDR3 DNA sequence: TGTGCCAGCAGCCATACTAGGAGCGGGAGAGTCCACAATGAGCAGTTCTTC. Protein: CASSHTRSGRVHNEQFF.

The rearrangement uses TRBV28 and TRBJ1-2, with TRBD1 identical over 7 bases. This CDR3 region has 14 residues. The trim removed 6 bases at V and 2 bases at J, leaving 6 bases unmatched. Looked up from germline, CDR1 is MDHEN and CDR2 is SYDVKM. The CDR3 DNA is TGTGCCAGCAGATCGACAGGGCTAAACTATGGCTACACCTTC. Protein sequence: CASRSTGLNYGYTF.

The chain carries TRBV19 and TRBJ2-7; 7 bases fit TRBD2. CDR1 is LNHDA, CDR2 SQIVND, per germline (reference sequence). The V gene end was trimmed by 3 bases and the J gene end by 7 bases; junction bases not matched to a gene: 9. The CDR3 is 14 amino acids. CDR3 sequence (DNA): TGTGCCAGTAGTATTGAGGGCGGGAGATATGAGCAGTACTTC. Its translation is CASSIEGGRYEQYF.

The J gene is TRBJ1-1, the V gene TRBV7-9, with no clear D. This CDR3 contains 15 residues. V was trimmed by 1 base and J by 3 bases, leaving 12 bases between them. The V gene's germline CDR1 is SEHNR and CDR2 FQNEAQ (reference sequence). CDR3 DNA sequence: TGTGCCAGCAGCTTAGGATATGGCGGCGACACTGAAGCTTTCTTT. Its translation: CASSLGYGGDTEAFF.

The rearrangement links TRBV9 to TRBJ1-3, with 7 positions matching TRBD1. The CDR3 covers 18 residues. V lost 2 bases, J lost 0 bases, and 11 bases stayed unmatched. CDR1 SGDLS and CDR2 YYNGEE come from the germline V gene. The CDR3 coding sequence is TGTGCCAGCAGCGTTACTGGCGGGACAGCCAGCTCTGGAAACACCATATATTTT. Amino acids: CASSVTGGTASSGNTIYF.

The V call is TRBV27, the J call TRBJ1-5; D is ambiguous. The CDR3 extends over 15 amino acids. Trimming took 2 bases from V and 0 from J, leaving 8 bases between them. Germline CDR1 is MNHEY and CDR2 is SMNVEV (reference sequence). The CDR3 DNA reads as TGTGCCAGCAGTTTAACTATCTATAGCAATCAGCCCCAGCATTTT. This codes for CASSLTIYSNQPQHF.

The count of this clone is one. The DNA of the CDR3 is TGCGCCAGCAGCCAAGAGGCGCTAGCGGGAGGGCCGCGGGAGCAGTACTTC. It encodes CASSQEALAGGPREQYF. The chain recombines TRBV4-3 with TRBJ2-7; 12 bases line up with TRBD2. From germline, CDR1 is LGHNA and CDR2 YSLEER. The trim removed 0 bases at V and 7 bases at J, leaving 10 bases unmatched. This CDR3 comprises 17 residues.

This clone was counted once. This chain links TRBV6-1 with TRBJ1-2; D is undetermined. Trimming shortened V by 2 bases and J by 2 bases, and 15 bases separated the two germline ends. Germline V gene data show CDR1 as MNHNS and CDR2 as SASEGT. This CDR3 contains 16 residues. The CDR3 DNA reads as TGTGCCAGCAGTGAACATACGAACAGCCGGAACTATGGCTACACCTTC. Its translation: CASSEHTNSRNYGYTF.

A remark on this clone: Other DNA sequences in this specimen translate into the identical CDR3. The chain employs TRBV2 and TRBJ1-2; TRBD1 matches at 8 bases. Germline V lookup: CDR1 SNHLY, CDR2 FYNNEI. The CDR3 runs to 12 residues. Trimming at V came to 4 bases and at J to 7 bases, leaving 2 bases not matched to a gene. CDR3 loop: CASSGTGSGYTF. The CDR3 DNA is TGTGCCAGCAGTGGGACAGGGAGTGGCTACACCTTC. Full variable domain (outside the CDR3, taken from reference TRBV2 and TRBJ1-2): EPEVTQTPSHQVTQMGQEVILRCVPISNHLYFYWYRQILGQKVEFLVSFYNNEISEKSEIFDDQFSVERPDGSNFTLKIRSTKLEDSAMYFCASSGTGSGYTFGSGTRLTVV.

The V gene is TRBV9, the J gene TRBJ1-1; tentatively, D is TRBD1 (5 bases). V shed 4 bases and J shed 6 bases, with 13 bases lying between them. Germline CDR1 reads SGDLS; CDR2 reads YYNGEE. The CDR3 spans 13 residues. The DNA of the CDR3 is TGTGCCAGCAGCCCGAACCCCAGGGCTGAAGCTTTCTTT. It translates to CASSPNPRAEAFF.

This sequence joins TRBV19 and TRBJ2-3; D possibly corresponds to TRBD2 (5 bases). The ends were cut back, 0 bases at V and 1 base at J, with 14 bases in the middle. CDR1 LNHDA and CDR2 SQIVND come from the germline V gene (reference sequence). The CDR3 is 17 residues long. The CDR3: CASSIDAAGGGTDTQYF. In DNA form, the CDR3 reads TGTGCCAGTAGTATAGATGCGGCCGGAGGCGGCACAGATACGCAGTATTTT.